The 25 T cell receptor beta chains presented below share a single source sample, sequenced in a study of cytomegalovirus exposure and HLA in healthy donors. Amplification used 60 Vbeta primers and 13 Jbeta primers. Clones were sequenced by immunoSEQ multiplex PCR, and TCRdb holds only the in-frame ones, with some missing. Among about 97,000 clones listed, 81% were seen once. The sequencing sample was made of PBMCs. The source is a man aged 40-50 years in good health and CMV-seropositive.

This chain links TRBV5-5 with TRBJ1-2; 9 nucleotides line up with TRBD1. The trim removed 4 bases at V and 8 bases at J, leaving 6 bases unmatched. The CDR3 covers 13 residues. Germline CDR1 SGHKS, CDR2 YYEKEE (reference sequence). DNA for the CDR3: TGTGCCAGCAGCCTGACAGGGGGATTCGGCTACACCTTC. Amino acids: CASSLTGGFGYTF.

V usage is TRBV7-2 and J usage is TRBJ1-2; 7 nucleotides line up with TRBD1. The CDR3 is made up of 15 amino acids. Trimming cost V 5 bases and J 5 bases; bases outside gene matches: 11. CDR1 and CDR2 (germline): SGHTA, FQGNSA. The CDR3 region is CASSVTGAAGYGYTF. CDR3 sequence (DNA): TGTGCCAGCAGCGTCACAGGGGCCGCCGGTTATGGCTACACCTTC.

This clone was counted a single time. This chain links TRBV5-4 with TRBJ2-7, with TRBD1 matching 8 bases. There are 15 residues in the CDR3. V dropped 5 bases and J dropped 6; count of bases not matched to a gene: 13. Germline lookup yields CDR1 SGHNT and CDR2 YYREEE (reference sequence). CDR3 DNA: TGTGCCAGCAGTTTTGCCCAGACAGGGGAAAGCGAGCAGTACTTC. Protein product: CASSFAQTGESEQYF.

The chain couples TRBV2 to TRBJ1-5; D is unresolved. In germline, CDR1 is SNHLY, CDR2 FYNNEI. Trimming removed 3 bases from V and 3 bases from J, with 9 bases in between. The CDR3 has 14 amino acids. The CDR3 bases are TGTGCCAGCAGTGAGAGCGGCAACAATCAGCCCCAGCATTTT. This encodes CASSESGNNQPQHF.

The chain links TRBV5-4 to TRBJ1-1; D possibly corresponds to TRBD1 (5 bases). CDR3 size: 15 residues. Germline V gene data show CDR1 as SGHNT and CDR2 as YYREEE (reference sequence). Trimming took 2 bases from V and 0 from J, leaving 11 bases between them. CDR3 DNA sequence: TGTGCCAGCAGCTTACCAGGGTTTCTGAACACTGAAGCTTTCTTT. It translates to CASSLPGFLNTEAFF.

V and J are TRBV2 and TRBJ2-1; TRBD2 is a possible D gene (5 bases). Trimming took off 2 bases at V and 4 bases at J, with 15 bases between the two ends. Germline V lookup: CDR1 SNHLY, CDR2 FYNNEI. This CDR3 has 16 amino acids. The CDR3 spells CASSERGLKRYNEQFF. As DNA, the CDR3 is TGTGCCAGCAGTGAAAGAGGGCTTAAGAGGTACAATGAGCAGTTCTTC.

J is TRBJ1-4 and V is TRBV7-2, with 8 bases fitting TRBD1. CDR1 is SGHTA, CDR2 FQGNSA, per germline. The ends lost 4 bases at V and 7 bases at J; junction bases unmatched: 11. This CDR3 is 16 amino acids long. CDR3 protein: CASSSPPGGGGEKLFF. CDR3 DNA sequence: TGTGCCAGCAGCTCCCCCCCAGGGGGCGGCGGTGAAAAACTGTTTTTT.

The sample holds a few counts of this clone. The chain couples TRBV5-4 to TRBJ2-7; D uncertain. Germline values: CDR1 SGHNT, CDR2 YYREEE (reference sequence). V dropped 3 bases and J dropped 6 bases, with 10 bases sitting between them. There are 12 residues in the CDR3. The CDR3 nucleotides read TGTGCCAGCAGCTCCCCTTCGGGCGAGCAGTACTTC. It encodes CASSSPSGEQYF.

V gene TRBV7-2 combines with J gene TRBJ2-2; possibly TRBD1 for D (6 bases). This CDR3 spans 17 amino acids. The V end lost 2 bases, the J end lost 6 bases, and 19 bases lay between the germline ends. From germline, CDR1 is SGHTA and CDR2 FQGNSA. The CDR3 DNA reads as TGTGCCAGCAGCTTACTACAGGGCCAGAACCTCGCCGGGGAGCTGTTTTTT. Translation: CASSLLQGQNLAGELFF.

The CDR3, as DNA: TGTGCCAGCGGGCTGTTTGGAAAACTGTTTTTT. Its protein product is CASGLFGKLFF. The chain combines TRBV28 with TRBJ1-4; D remains unclear. Trimming cost V 8 bases and J 10 bases, with 11 bases left between them. From germline, CDR1 is MDHEN and CDR2 SYDVKM. CDR3 length: 11 amino acids.

Points on this clone: The DNA is left out, because the CDR3 cannot be placed on it with certainty; the CDR3 is given as TCRdb lists it. The J gene is TRBJ2-1, the V gene TRBV19; no check of the table's D call, TRBD2, against the DNA was made. The CDR3 is 13 residues long, counting both termini. CDR1 and CDR2 from the germline V gene are LNHDA and SQIVND (reference sequence). The CDR3 sequence: CASTSESYNEQFF.

The chain uses TRBV19 and TRBJ2-7, with 12 bases lining up with TRBD2. This CDR3 comprises 16 residues. Germline V gene lookup returns CDR1 LNHDA and CDR2 SQIVND (reference sequence). J lost 6 bases, V lost 6 bases, and 12 bases had no gene match. CDR3 bases: TGTGCCAGTAGCCGACTAGCGGGGGAGTCCCCTCTCGAGCAGTACTTC. Its protein is CASSRLAGESPLEQYF.

The chain has TRBV27 and TRBJ1-1, with D possibly being TRBD1 (5 bases). Germline CDR1 MNHEY, CDR2 SMNVEV (reference sequence). The CDR3 runs to 13 residues. The V end lost 6 bases, the J end lost 4 bases, and 12 bases lay between the germline ends. CDR3 coding DNA: TGTGCCAGCAGCTTGTCAGGGTCCACTGAAGCTTTCTTT. Translation: CASSLSGSTEAFF.

Turning to this clone: This CDR3 is also generated by other DNA sequences in the sample. The chain carries TRBV6-5 and TRBJ1-5, with D hard to call. The length of the CDR3 is 13 residues. V lost 5 bases, J lost 2 bases, and 7 bases lay in between. Germline V gene sequence: CDR1 MNHEY, CDR2 SVGAGI. The CDR3 bases are TGTGCCAGCAGTCCCGGGGGCAATCAGCCCCAGCATTTT. As protein: CASSPGGNQPQHF.

The chain recombines TRBV11-2 with TRBJ2-3, with D possibly TRBD2 on 6 matching bases. V was clipped by 4 bases and J by 1 base, with 9 bases between them. The length of the CDR3 is 14 residues. Germline CDR1 reads SGHAT; CDR2 reads FQNNGV. The CDR3: CASSSGAGTDTQYF. The CDR3, as DNA: TGTGCCAGCAGCTCGGGAGCCGGCACAGATACGCAGTATTTT.

The J gene is TRBJ1-2, the V gene TRBV19, with D possibly TRBD1 on 5 matching bases. The CDR3 runs to 15 residues. CDR1 is LNHDA and CDR2 is SQIVND in the germline V gene (reference sequence). Trimming cost V 7 bases and J 3 bases, with 18 bases left between them. CDR3 amino acids: CASNPWGTKDYGYTF. CDR3 nucleotides: TGTGCCAGTAACCCGTGGGGCACAAAGGACTATGGCTACACCTTC.

The genes are TRBV28 and TRBJ2-5; TRBD2 might be the D (6 bases). The germline V gene encodes CDR1 MDHEN and CDR2 SYDVKM. The CDR3 totals 14 residues. V lost 5 bases and J 7 bases, leaving 17 bases between the germline ends. The CDR3 reads CASSPSVGRGTQYF. The CDR3 DNA sequence: TGTGCCAGCAGTCCCTCTGTGGGGCGGGGGACCCAGTACTTC.

The chain is built from TRBV2 and TRBJ1-3; 11 nucleotides agree with TRBD1. This CDR3 is 15 amino acids long. Losses at the gene ends were 8 bases for V and 3 bases for J; bases not matched to a gene: 6. From germline, CDR1 is SNHLY and CDR2 FYNNEI. In nucleotides, the CDR3 is TGTGCCAGCCCGGGACAGGGGGTTAGTGGAAACACCATATATTTT. The encoded protein is CASPGQGVSGNTIYF.

The rearrangement links TRBV6-1 to TRBJ1-1; 7 bases map to TRBD1. The CDR3 consists of 15 residues. Per germline, CDR1 MNHNS and CDR2 SASEGT. V gave up 8 bases and J gave up 0 bases; unmatched junction bases: 9. CDR3 in amino acids: CASVPTGKMNTEAFF. The CDR3 DNA reads as TGTGCCAGCGTCCCGACAGGGAAGATGAACACTGAAGCTTTCTTT.

The genes are TRBV2 and TRBJ2-3; D is perhaps TRBD1 (6 bases). The ends were cut back, 3 bases at V and 3 bases at J, with 7 bases in the middle. CDR1 is SNHLY and CDR2 is FYNNEI in the germline V gene. CDR3 length equals 13 residues. Here the CDR3 DNA reads TGTGCCAGCAGTGATACAGGGACAGATACGCAGTATTTT. Translating gives CASSDTGTDTQYF.

This rearrangement joins TRBV5-4 to TRBJ1-2; weak D call: TRBD1 (5 bases). The ends were cut back, 0 bases at V and 0 bases at J, with 6 bases in the middle. The CDR3 covers 14 residues. Germline V gene data show CDR1 as SGHNT and CDR2 as YYREEE (reference sequence). DNA for the CDR3: TGTGCCAGCAGCTTGGGACAGCCTAACTATGGCTACACCTTC. This codes for CASSLGQPNYGYTF.

The rearrangement joins TRBV27 to TRBJ2-1; D perhaps matches TRBD1 (5 bases). There are 15 residues in the CDR3. Germline V gene data show CDR1 as MNHEY and CDR2 as SMNVEV (reference sequence). V was shortened by 2 bases and J by 0 bases, with 8 bases between the two germline ends. CDR3 sequence reads: CASSLSRGSYNEQFF. In DNA, the CDR3 is TGTGCCAGCAGTTTAAGTAGGGGCTCCTACAATGAGCAGTTCTTC.

J is TRBJ1-2 and V is TRBV6-1; TRBD1 is a possible D gene (5 bases). Deletions cut 0 bases from V and 0 bases from J, with 20 bases between. Per the germline V gene, CDR1 is MNHNS and CDR2 is SASEGT. This CDR3 has 19 residues. The CDR3 region is CASSEAWGGTIIANYGYTF. CDR3 nucleotide sequence: TGTGCCAGCAGTGAAGCCTGGGGAGGGACTATAATAGCTAACTATGGCTACACCTTC.

This clone has just a few counts. The gene calls are TRBV7-9 and TRBJ2-2; 7 bases line up with TRBD1. The ends lost 5 bases at V and 0 bases at J; junction bases unmatched: 6. Germline V gene data show CDR1 as SEHNR and CDR2 as FQNEAQ (reference sequence). This CDR3 comprises 16 residues. Here the CDR3 DNA reads TGTGCCAGCAGCCTAGGGGACAGCCCGAACACCGGGGAGCTGTTTTTT. Residues: CASSLGDSPNTGELFF.

This sequence joins TRBV4-1 and TRBJ1-4, with TRBD1 identical over 7 bases. CDR1 and CDR2 (germline): MGHRA, YSYEKL. Trimming took 1 base from V and 5 from J; bases not matched to a gene: 7. The CDR3 loop spans 16 amino acids. The CDR3 bases are TGCGCCAGCAGCCAAGCTCGGGACAGCCAAAATGAAAAACTGTTTTTT. It codes for CASSQARDSQNEKLFF.